These 18 T cell receptor beta chains share one sample of origin, sequenced in a study of cytomegalovirus exposure and HLA in healthy donors. 60 Vbeta and 13 Jbeta primers were used in PCR. Sequenced by immunoSEQ multiplex PCR; TCRdb stores in-frame clones only, minus some. The sample data list about 160,000 clones. The specimen sequenced was PBMCs. Receptors were obtained from a man aged 25 to 40 in good health and CMV-seronegative.

The chain is built from TRBV18 and TRBJ2-7; 13 bases align to TRBD2. The CDR3 runs to 16 residues. Germline assignment: CDR1 KGHSH and CDR2 LQKENI. With V trimmed by 6 bases and J by 2 bases, 7 bases remained unmatched. The chain's CDR3 is CASSQGLAGVTYEQYF. In DNA form, the CDR3 reads TGTGCCAGCTCCCAAGGACTAGCGGGAGTCACCTACGAGCAGTACTTC.

The chain uses TRBV18 and TRBJ2-5; D is uncertain. The CDR3 sequence is 14 residues long. V lost 2 bases and J 2 bases, leaving 9 bases between the germline ends. From germline, CDR1 is KGHSH and CDR2 LQKENI. Here the CDR3 DNA reads TGTGCCAGCTCACCAAGGAGTTCTCAAGAGACCCAGTACTTC. It is translated as CASSPRSSQETQYF.

V gene TRBV18 combines with J gene TRBJ1-1; 7 positions match TRBD1. The trim removed 0 bases at V and 1 base at J, leaving 14 bases unmatched. The CDR3 runs to 19 residues. CDR1 is KGHSH and CDR2 is LQKENI in the germline V gene. CDR3 bases: TGTGCCAGCTCACCACCGGGGACAGAGATAGGACTCTGGAACACTGAAGCTTTCTTT. It codes for CASSPPGTEIGLWNTEAFF.

The chain employs TRBV6-6 and TRBJ1-1, with D perhaps TRBD1 (6 bases). V was cut by 5 bases and J by 4 bases, with 11 bases left in between. In germline, CDR1 is MNHNY, CDR2 SVGAGI (reference sequence). The CDR3 contains 13 residues. The CDR3 here is CASSQGQSTEAFF. CDR3 nucleotide sequence: TGTGCCAGCAGTCAAGGACAGTCCACTGAAGCTTTCTTT.

The chain uses TRBV13 and TRBJ2-2; a weak D match, TRBD2 (6 bases). Germline CDR1 is PRHDT and CDR2 is FYEKMQ (reference sequence). This CDR3 has 19 residues. Trimming cost V 4 bases and J 3 bases, with 24 bases left between them. The CDR3 nucleotides read TGTGCCAGCAGCTCCAATTTACCTACCGGGACTGGTTACACCGGGGAGCTGTTTTTT. The encoded protein is CASSSNLPTGTGYTGELFF. Looking up the rest from reference TRBV13 and TRBJ2-2 gives the full variable domain: AAGVIQSPRHLIKEKRETATLKCYPIPRHDTVYWYQQGPGQDPQFLISFYEKMQSDKGSIPDRFSAQQFSDYHSELNMSSLELGDSALYFCASSSNLPTGTGYTGELFFGEGSRLTVL.

The CDR3 loop is CASTFRGLSNQPQHF. DNA of the CDR3: TGTGCCAGCACTTTCAGGGGGTTGAGCAATCAGCCCCAGCATTTT. The chain employs TRBV2 and TRBJ1-5, with 7 bases matching TRBD1. The germline CDR1 and CDR2 sequences are SNHLY and FYNNEI. The CDR3 runs to 15 residues. The V segment lost 7 bases and the J segment 1 base; nucleotides outside the gene matches: 7.

The rearrangement joins TRBV5-6 to TRBJ1-5; D is unresolved. Trimming shortened V by 1 base and J by 2 bases, and 10 bases separated the two germline ends. Germline V gives CDR1 SGHDT, CDR2 YYEEEE. The CDR3 totals 15 residues. The CDR3 DNA is TGTGCCAGCAGCTTGAGCGGGGTTGGCAATCAGCCCCAGCATTTT. Protein sequence: CASSLSGVGNQPQHF.

J is TRBJ2-7 and V is TRBV5-1; TRBD2 is a possible D gene (6 bases). V lost 5 bases and J lost 3, with 15 bases in between. The CDR3 has 14 amino acids. The V gene's germline CDR1 is SGHRS and CDR2 YFSETQ. The CDR3 loop reads CASRDVSGSYEQYF. DNA of the CDR3: TGCGCCAGCAGGGACGTTTCCGGGAGCTACGAGCAGTACTTC.

The V gene is TRBV5-1, the J gene TRBJ2-7; 7 bases map to TRBD2. Germline V CDR1 and CDR2: SGHRS, YFSETQ. Trimming cost V 2 bases and J 0 bases; bases outside gene matches: 5. This CDR3 has 15 amino acids. CDR3 nucleotide sequence: TGCGCCAGCAGCTTTGAGTCTAGCGGCTCCTACGAGCAGTACTTC. Translating gives CASSFESSGSYEQYF.

In DNA, the CDR3 is TGTGCCAGCACAAATAGCGGGAGTCAAGACGAGCAGTACTTC. As protein: CASTNSGSQDEQYF. The rearrangement joins TRBV28 to TRBJ2-7, with 9 bases fitting TRBD2. This CDR3 contains 14 residues. Unmatched junction bases numbered 9, after V lost 7 bases and J lost 5 bases. Germline V gene sequence: CDR1 MDHEN, CDR2 SYDVKM. Drawing the rest from reference TRBV28 and TRBJ2-7, the complete variable domain is DVKVTQSSRYLVKRTGEKVFLECVQDMDHENMFWYRQDPGLGLRLIYFSYDVKMKEKGDIPEGYSVSREKKERFSLILESASTNQTSMYLCASTNSGSQDEQYFGPGTRLTVT.

CDR3 coding DNA: TGCGCCAGCAGCCATGGCCGGACAGCCTACGAGCAGTACTTC. It translates to CASSHGRTAYEQYF. The chain recombines TRBV4-1 with TRBJ2-7; D possibly corresponds to TRBD1 (6 bases). The CDR3 extends over 14 amino acids. V was cut by 3 bases and J by 2 bases, with 11 bases left in between. Germline CDR1 MGHRA, CDR2 YSYEKL.

The chain employs TRBV5-1 and TRBJ1-4; possible D gene TRBD1, 6 bases. V lost 5 bases and J 0 bases, leaving 11 bases between the germline ends. The length of the CDR3 is 15 residues. Germline CDR1 reads SGHRS; CDR2 reads YFSETQ. CDR3: CASSGSGATNEKLFF. As DNA, the CDR3 is TGCGCCAGCAGTGGGTCAGGGGCAACTAATGAAAAACTGTTTTTT.

This rearrangement joins TRBV7-2 to TRBJ2-7; D is possibly TRBD1 (7 bases). The V end lost 1 base, the J end lost 3 bases, and 13 bases lay between the germline ends. Germline V gene lookup returns CDR1 SGHTA and CDR2 FQGNSA. The CDR3 loop spans 15 amino acids. CDR3 sequence: CASSLEGGGGYEQYF. CDR3 DNA: TGTGCCAGCAGCTTAGAAGGAGGGGGCGGCTACGAGCAGTACTTC.

This sequence joins TRBV6-1 and TRBJ1-6, with a weak D call TRBD1 (6 bases). Between the trimmed V and J ends, which lost 2 bases and 8 bases, there was a span of 10 bases. In germline, CDR1 is MNHNS, CDR2 SASEGT. This CDR3 has 14 residues. DNA for the CDR3: TGTGCCAGCAGTGAACAGGGGAGCGATTCACCCCTCCACTTT. Residues: CASSEQGSDSPLHF.

This sequence joins TRBV28 and TRBJ1-1; no firm D call. Germline V gene lookup returns CDR1 MDHEN and CDR2 SYDVKM. The V end lost 5 bases, the J end lost 4 bases, and 5 bases lay between the germline ends. The CDR3 spans 11 residues. The CDR3 is CASSSSTEAFF. The DNA of the CDR3 is TGTGCCAGCAGTAGTAGCACTGAAGCTTTCTTT.

V is TRBV28 and J is TRBJ1-1, with 12 bases that match TRBD1. The ends lost 4 bases at V and 4 bases at J; junction bases unmatched: 4. The length of the CDR3 is 15 residues. In germline, CDR1 is MDHEN, CDR2 SYDVKM. CDR3 nucleotide sequence: TGTGCCAGCAGTTCGGGACAGGGGGCGGTCACTGAAGCTTTCTTT. Its translation is CASSSGQGAVTEAFF.

The chain uses TRBV5-6 and TRBJ1-4; 10 bases align to TRBD1. The CDR3 is 17 amino acids. Germline-derived CDR1 and CDR2 are SGHDT and YYEEEE. Trimming removed 0 bases from V and 4 bases from J; junction bases left unmatched: 6. The CDR3 protein is CASSLAGQGVSNEKLFF. Written as DNA, the CDR3 is TGTGCCAGCAGCTTGGCCGGACAGGGGGTTAGTAATGAAAAACTGTTTTTT.

The gene calls are TRBV25-1 and TRBJ2-2; D might be TRBD1 (5 bases). The CDR3 loop spans 16 amino acids. Germline V CDR1 and CDR2: MGHDK, SYGVNS. Trimming stripped 1 base from V and 0 bases from J, with 9 bases between. The DNA of the CDR3 is TGTGCCAGCAGTGAATTTTTGGACACGAACACCGGGGAGCTGTTTTTT. It yields the protein CASSEFLDTNTGELFF. Variable domain in full (rest from reference TRBV25-1 and TRBJ2-2): EADIYQTPRYLVIGTGKKITLECSQTMGHDKMYWYQQDPGMELHLIHYSYGVNSTEKGDLSSESTVSRIRTEHFPLTLESARPSHTSQYLCASSEFLDTNTGELFFGEGSRLTVL.